These 18 T cell receptor delta chains were all obtained from the same sample, sequenced in a study of γδ T cells in repeated Plasmodium falciparum infection. Gammadelta T cells were flow-sorted from PBMC into Vgamma9/Vdelta2+ and Vdelta2-negative populations for bulk analysis. TCRdb reprocessed the multiplex PCR reads through CATT. The table lists 70,000 to 95,000 delta-chain clones, more than 1.4% of them singletons. Sequenced: gamma-delta T cells from blood. The receptors originated from a pool of human donors (malaria-infected and uninfected, not separated).

In the case of this clone: The TCRdb record carries a much larger clone's protein, which differs from this DNA's translation at residue 16; a read error is the likely cause, and the protein listed here is the DNA translation. V is TRDV1 and J is TRDJ1, with a possible D match to TRDD3 (6 bases). TCRdb does not report a J gene; here it was assigned by matching the DNA to germline references. CDR1 is TSWWSYY, CDR2 QGS, per germline. CDR3 length equals 21 residues. The V end lost 5 bases, the J end lost 3 bases, and 34 bases lay between the germline ends. CDR3 nucleotide sequence: TGTGCTCTTGGGCCACCCTGGGGACGATGGGGGGGCGCGGGGGAAGCCGATAAACTCATCTTT. Encoded protein: CALGPPWGRWGGAGEADKLIF.

Comment on this clone: The TCRdb protein, from a much larger clone, departs from this DNA's translation at residue 13, likely by read error; the protein shown derives from the DNA. The V call is TRDV2, the J call TRDJ1, with a possible D match to TRDD2 (7 bases). The J gene was missing in TCRdb and was found by matching the end of the DNA to germline. V lost 3 bases to trimming and J lost 3 bases, with 25 bases between them. The CDR3 runs 18 residues. Germline V gives CDR1 GEAIGNYY, CDR2 EKD. As DNA, the CDR3 is TGTGCCTGTGACCCAATTCCTACGTTGGGGGTTTACGCCGATAAACTCATCTTT. It translates to CACDPIPTLGVYADKLIF.

Concerning this clone: The protein held in TCRdb is that of a much larger clone and does not match this DNA's translation at residue 21, likely because of a read error; the protein shown is translated from the DNA. The CDR3 bases are TGTGCCTGTGACATTGGGGGCTCCTACAATCAACTGGGGGATAAGACCACCGATAAACTCACCTTT. This sequence encodes CACDIGGSYNQLGDKTTDKLTF. The V gene reported is TRDV2; the J gene is uncalled; TRDD3, the table's D call, was not compared with the DNA. CDR1 and CDR2 from the germline V gene are GEAIGNYY and EKD. The CDR3 consists of 22 residues.

This clone occurred a few times. TCRdb lists the protein of a much larger clone for this DNA, which differs at residue 13, so this is likely a read error; the protein given here is translated from the DNA itself. This chain uses TRDV1 with TRDJ1; 12 positions agree with TRDD3. Since TCRdb gives no J gene, matching the DNA to germline was used here to assign it. The V gene end was trimmed by 0 bases and the J gene end by 7 bases; junction bases not matched to a gene: 15. The CDR3 length is 19 residues. The V gene's germline CDR1 is TSWWSYY and CDR2 QGS. Here the CDR3 reads CALGELSSYWGIQWAKLIF. DNA for the CDR3: TGTGCTCTTGGGGAACTCTCTTCCTACTGGGGGATACAGTGGGCTAAACTCATCTTT.

This clone occurred a few times. Translating this DNA gives a protein that differs at residue 11 from the TCRdb one, which belongs to a much larger clone; a read error is likely, and the protein shown is this translation. The chain combines TRDV2 with TRDJ1, with 11 bases fitting TRDD3. TCRdb leaves out the J gene; it was filled in here by matching the DNA to germline. The J segment lost 8 bases and the V segment lost 2 bases, leaving 12 bases of the junction unmatched. Germline values: CDR1 GEAIGNYY, CDR2 EKD. This CDR3 has 16 residues. The CDR3 is CACDNLGDTHPLKLIF. The CDR3 DNA sequence: TGTGCCTGTGACAATCTGGGGGATACCCACCCCCTAAAACTCATCTTT.

A word on this clone: This DNA translates differently at residue 18 from the TCRdb protein, which is that of a much larger clone; a read error is likely, and the protein shown is the DNA's own translation. The V gene is TRDV2, the J gene TRDJ1, with 12 positions matching TRDD3. The J gene is not listed in TCRdb, so it was assigned here from a DNA match to germline. CDR3 length: 21 amino acids. V was pared by 3 bases and J by 10 bases, with 29 bases of the junction left unmatched. Germline V gives CDR1 GEAIGNYY, CDR2 EKD. This CDR3 reads CACDDAFYTGGYSPSSPRLIF. In DNA, the CDR3 is TGTGCCTGTGACGACGCATTCTATACTGGGGGATACAGCCCCTCGTCTCCTAGACTCATCTTT.

Turning to this clone: This likely traces to a read error, being one base from a far larger clone. The sample carries other DNA sequences with the same CDR3. CDR3 in DNA: TGTGCCTGTGACACCGTGCCCGTGATCGTACTGGGGGATACTCTGTACACCGATAAACTCATCTTT. Translating it yields CACDTVPVIVLGDTLYTDKLIF. This chain connects TRDV2 to TRDJ1, with TRDD3 matching 12 bases. Since TCRdb gives no J gene, matching the DNA to germline was used here to assign it. The ends lost 0 bases at V and 0 bases at J; junction bases unmatched: 19. CDR3 length equals 22 residues. CDR1 is GEAIGNYY, CDR2 EKD, per germline.

This clone was counted a few times. TCRdb's listed protein matches a much larger clone and diverges from this DNA's translation at residue 23, likely through a read error; the protein shown comes from the DNA. The rearrangement joins TRDV1 to TRDJ1, with 13 positions matching TRDD3. The J gene, missing from TCRdb, was assigned here through DNA to germline matching. This CDR3 contains 27 residues. Germline V gene data show CDR1 as TSWWSYY and CDR2 as QGS. The CDR3 reads CALGELALPTVENWGIRTRANTGKLIF. DNA for the CDR3: TGTGCTCTTGGGGAGCTCGCACTTCCTACAGTCGAAAACTGGGGGATACGCACTCGGGCGAACACCGGTAAACTCATCTTT.

About this clone itself: The protein recorded in TCRdb matches a much larger clone and deviates from this DNA's translation at residue 11, suggesting a read error; the protein here is obtained by translating the DNA. The chain employs TRDV1 and TRDJ1; D possibly corresponds to TRDD3 (6 bases). TCRdb records no J gene; here it was assigned by comparing the DNA to germline. The CDR3 totals 24 residues. The germline V gene has CDR1 TSWWSYY and CDR2 QGS. The germline V and J ends were trimmed by 4 bases and 3 bases, with 42 bases remaining between them. In nucleotides, the CDR3 is TGTGCTCTTGGGGGCCGAGCCCAGGGCTACGACCTCGTACTGGGTCTCCCCTTCGCCGATAAACTCATCTTT. Translation: CALGGRAQGYDLVLGLPFADKLIF.

In this sample, this clone turned up a few times. The protein given by TCRdb reflects a much larger clone and differs at residue 2 from this DNA's translation, likely from a read error; the protein shown is the DNA's translation. This chain connects TRDV1 to TRDJ1; possibly TRDD3 for D (5 bases). Germline CDR1 is TSWWSYY and CDR2 is QGS. This CDR3 has 19 amino acids. CDR3 sequence: CSLGELWLQGVGYTDKLIF. In nucleotides, the CDR3 is TGTTCTCTTGGGGAACTATGGCTACAGGGAGTGGGTTACACCGATAAACTCATCTTT.

This clone has just a few counts. Translating this DNA gives a protein that differs at residue 22 from the TCRdb one, which belongs to a much larger clone; a read error is likely, and the protein shown is this translation. J is TRDJ1 and V is TRDV2, with 9 bases aligning to TRDD3. The J gene is absent in TCRdb and was assigned here via DNA matching to germline. Germline loops: CDR1 GEAIGNYY, CDR2 EKD. This CDR3 contains 25 residues. DNA for the CDR3: TGTGCCTGTGACACCGTGGGCCCTTCCCAGGTCCTGGCTACTGGGGGACCCCTTTCGACCGATAGACTCATCTTT. Its translation is CACDTVGPSQVLATGGPLSTDRLIF.

A remark on this clone: This probably arose from a read error, given a far larger clone one base away. Distinct nucleotide sequences in the sample also encode this CDR3. This CDR3 is CALDWQDGGSITAQLFF. In nucleotides, the CDR3 is TGTGCTCTTGATTGGCAGGATGGAGGATCAATAACAGCACAACTCTTCTTT. V gene TRDV1 combines with J gene TRDJ2; D not resolved. The CDR3 loop spans 17 amino acids. The V and J ends lost 7 bases and 5 bases respectively, with 23 bases between them. Per the germline V gene, CDR1 is TSWWSYY and CDR2 is QGS.

Comments on this clone: This DNA's translation differs at residue 5 from TCRdb's protein, which comes from a much larger clone; a read error is likely, and the protein shown is translated from the DNA. The gene calls are TRDV1 and TRDJ1; 7 bases are a match to TRDD2. The J gene comes from matching the DNA to germline here; TCRdb lacks it. The CDR3 has 19 residues. Germline CDR1 is TSWWSYY and CDR2 is QGS. V lost 5 bases to trimming and J lost 0 bases; unmatched junction nucleotides: 18. CDR3 loop: CALGPSFLSYPRNTDKLIF. The CDR3 nucleotides read TGTGCTCTTGGGCCGAGCTTCCTATCTTATCCCCGTAACACCGATAAACTCATCTTT.

In regard to this clone: TCRdb has a much larger clone's protein, which differs at residue 11 from the translation of this DNA, likely because of a read error; what is shown is the protein translated from the DNA. The chain uses TRDV2 and TRDJ1, with no clear D. Here the J gene was assigned by germline matching of the DNA, as TCRdb has none. Germline values: CDR1 GEAIGNYY, CDR2 EKD. The CDR3 loop spans 15 amino acids. CDR3 nucleotide sequence: TGTGCCTGTGACACCGTTGGGACGAGCACCAATAAACTCATCTTT. Translated, it gives CACDTVGTSTNKLIF.

This clone was counted once. The chain couples TRDV3 to TRDJ1; the match to TRDD3 covers 12 bases. Matching the DNA to germline supplied the J gene, which TCRdb does not give. Per germline, CDR1 TVYSNPD and CDR2 GDNSRS (reference sequence). The length of the CDR3 is 14 residues. The CDR3 coding sequence is TGTGCGGAGTCCTGGGGGATACGGACCGATAAACTCATCTTT. Protein product: CAESWGIRTDKLIF.

With respect to this clone: TCRdb has a much larger clone's protein, which differs at residue 6 from the translation of this DNA, likely because of a read error; what is shown is the protein translated from the DNA. The chain carries TRDV1 and TRDJ1, with 9 bases lining up with TRDD3. No J gene was available from TCRdb, and it was assigned here by a germline match of the DNA. Per the germline V gene, CDR1 is TSWWSYY and CDR2 is QGS. V gave up 2 bases and J gave up 0 bases; unmatched junction bases: 43. The CDR3 contains 29 residues. CDR3 sequence: CALGEAGSCHSYDNVLSGDTPTYTDKLIF. CDR3 coding DNA: TGTGCTCTTGGGGAAGCGGGGTCCTGTCATTCCTACGATAATGTACTTTCTGGGGATACGCCCACGTACACCGATAAACTCATCTTT.

This clone was recorded many times. V and J are TRDV1 and TRDJ1, with 10 bases lining up with TRDD3. Germline V gene sequence: CDR1 TSWWSYY, CDR2 QGS. This CDR3 region has 18 residues. Unmatched junction bases numbered 12, after V lost 3 bases and J lost 2 bases. The CDR3 spells CALGEALLGDPITDKLIF. The CDR3 DNA reads TGTGCTCTTGGGGAGGCATTACTGGGGGATCCTATTACCGATAAACTCATCTTT.

This clone was observed a handful of times. The protein recorded in TCRdb matches a much larger clone and deviates from this DNA's translation at residue 7, suggesting a read error; the protein here is obtained by translating the DNA. The J gene is TRDJ1, the V gene TRDV3; 10 bases align to TRDD3. TCRdb records no J gene; here it was assigned by comparing the DNA to germline. The CDR3 extends over 19 amino acids. V lost 1 base, J lost 0 bases, and 17 bases stayed unmatched. Germline V gives CDR1 TVYSNPD, CDR2 GDNSRS (reference sequence). The CDR3 DNA sequence: TGTGCCTTTAAAGGTCCTCATTGGGGGATACTGGCGTACACCGATAAACTCATCTTT. It yields the protein CAFKGPHWGILAYTDKLIF.